The present T cell receptor (beta chain) was sequenced within a study of beta chain features in type 1 diabetes. For the study at large: On cell yields, gender and age, patients and healthy donors were similar. All samples yielded around 99 million examined sorted cells.

To note about this clone: The target antigen is unknown.

The length of the CDR3 is 14 residues. Germline CDR1 is SGHTA and CDR2 is FQGNSA. V gave up 4 bases and J gave up 8 bases; unmatched junction bases: 6. Notes on the study in general: Moderately but significantly shorter TCRB CDR3s were found in Type 1 diabetes patients in all four CD4+ subsets.

Donors contributed one heparinised blood draw apiece, averaging about 120 mL. Expressed TCRB transcripts were sequenced because the isolated RNA had all been reverse transcribed beforehand. Profiling relied on immunoSEQ multiplex PCR, and the TCRdb table lists in-frame clones only, not all of them. The sample has around 350,000 clones, roughly 12% seen once; the top ten hold around 0.02%. The chain combines TRBV7-2 with TRBJ2-1; the match to TRBD1 covers 9 bases. Sequences were obtained from naive CD4+ T cells from blood. This clonotype originated in a man between 18 and 35 years old in good health. The CDR3 loop reads CASSSDRGWHEQFF. DNA for the CDR3: TGTGCCAGCAGCTCGGACAGGGGTTGGCATGAGCAGTTCTTC.